The following is a T cell receptor beta chain sequence with its context. No antigen is known for it. The sample originates from a study of shared clonotypes between healthy human individuals. General study findings and limits: A handful of donors shared about 4.8% of their naive CD4 clonotypes. A reduction in generation probabilities was seen for non-shared clonotypes relative to those shared by all four donors.

Profiling relied on immunoSEQ multiplex PCR, and the TCRdb table lists in-frame clones only, not all of them. The data show a few million clones, 85% to 95% seen once. V was clipped by 5 bases and J by 10 bases, with 21 bases between them. The CDR3 has 15 residues. The germline gives CDR1 SNHLY, CDR2 FYNNEI. The material sequenced was naive CD4+ T cells sorted from blood. Subset: CD45RA+ positively selected. The chain employs TRBV2 and TRBJ1-5, with TRBD1 as a possible D gene (6 bases). This TCR was recovered from a man between 18 and 35 years old in good health. The CDR3 DNA sequence: TGTGCCAGCAGTCTCAGGACAGCTGATCAGAACCCCCAGCATTTT. Its translation: CASSLRTADQNPQHF. Filled out from reference TRBV2 and TRBJ1-5, the complete variable domain reads EPEVTQTPSHQVTQMGQEVILRCVPISNHLYFYWYRQILGQKVEFLVSFYNNEISEKSEIFDDQFSVERPDGSNFTLKIRSTKLEDSAMYFCASSLRTADQNPQHFGDGTRLSIL.